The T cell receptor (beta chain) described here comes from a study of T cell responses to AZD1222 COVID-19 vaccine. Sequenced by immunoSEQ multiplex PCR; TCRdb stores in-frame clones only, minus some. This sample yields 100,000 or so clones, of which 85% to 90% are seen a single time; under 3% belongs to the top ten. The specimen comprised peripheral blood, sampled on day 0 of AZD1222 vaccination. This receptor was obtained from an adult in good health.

CDR3 in amino acids: CASSRRQGSTDTQYF. The CDR3 region has the DNA TGTGCCAGCAGCCGAAGACAGGGTAGTACAGATACGCAGTATTTT. The chain carries TRBV2 and TRBJ2-3; TRBD1 agrees at 7 bases. Germline loops: CDR1 SNHLY, CDR2 FYNNEI. V shed 6 bases, J shed 3 bases, and the junction held 9 bases outside the gene matches. The CDR3 runs 15 residues.